This T cell receptor beta chain is from a study of shared T cell receptors in the human thymus. CDR3 length: 17 amino acids. The germline V and J ends were trimmed by 0 bases and 7 bases, with 18 bases remaining between them. Germline V gene sequence: CDR1 MGHRA, CDR2 YSYEKL. The repertoire was sequenced with immunoSEQ multiplex PCR; TCRdb's copy has only in-frame clones and lacks some. The sample has hundreds of thousands of clones; around 87% are singletons. The sample was also reused in another study, on human thymus T cells. That source notes: The people who donated were healthy Finnish babies having corrective surgery for congenital heart defects. In corrective heart surgery, resections were taken, and these provided the thymus tissue. There were highly overlapping thymic repertoires among unrelated individuals, as related research reported.

Source material: thymocytes. This receptor was taken from a boy in the first two years of life with a congenital heart defect. This chain uses TRBV4-1 with TRBJ1-4, with D uncertain. The CDR3 is CASSQEAEEGVGEKLFF. CDR3 bases: TGCGCCAGCAGCCAAGAAGCCGAGGAGGGAGTAGGTGAAAAACTGTTTTTT.